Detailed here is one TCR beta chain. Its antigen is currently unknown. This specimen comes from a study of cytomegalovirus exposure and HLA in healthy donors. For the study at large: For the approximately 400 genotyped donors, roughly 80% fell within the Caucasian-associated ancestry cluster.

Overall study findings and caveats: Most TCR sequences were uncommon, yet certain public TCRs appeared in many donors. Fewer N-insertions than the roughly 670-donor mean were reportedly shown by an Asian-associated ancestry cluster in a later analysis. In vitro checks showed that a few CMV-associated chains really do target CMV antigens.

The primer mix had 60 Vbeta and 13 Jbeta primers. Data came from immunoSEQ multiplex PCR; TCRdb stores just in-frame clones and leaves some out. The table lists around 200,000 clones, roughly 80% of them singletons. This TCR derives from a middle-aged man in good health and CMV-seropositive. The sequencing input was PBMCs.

The CDR3 DNA sequence: TGTGCCAGCAGCTCTCCCAGGACAGGGGGCACCGGGGAGCTGTTTTTT. This translates into CASSSPRTGGTGELFF. The V gene is TRBV11-3, the J gene TRBJ2-2; TRBD1 agrees at 10 bases. CDR1 is SGHNT and CDR2 is YENEEA in the germline V gene. The junction had 6 bases not matched to a gene; V was cut back by 4 bases and J by 4 bases. The CDR3 sequence is 16 residues long.